This is a list of T cell receptor beta chains from one sample in a study of blood T cell repertoires in COVID-19. Produced via immunoSEQ multiplex PCR; TCRdb's table is partial and in-frame only. This table has 150,000 to 200,000 clones, roughly 77% appearing once. The sample taken for sequencing was PBMCs or T cells enriched from blood (not recorded which). Receptor source: a woman aged 45-65 years with acute COVID-19. The CDR3 runs from the conserved cysteine through the conserved F or W. Fields, in order: CDR3 protein, CDR3 DNA, D gene, clone size, V gene, J gene. A D gene is named only where the DNA matches it firmly. Rows give clone size only sometimes, using once, few, many, or a class for an expanded clone.

CDR3 protein: CASSLTVGGNTEAFF
CDR3 DNA: TGTGCCAGCAGCTTAACTGTGGGGGGAAACACTGAAGCTTTCTTT
D gene: .
clone size: once
V gene: TRBV7-3
J gene: TRBJ1-1

CDR3 protein: CASSIGGLNTGELFF
CDR3 DNA: TGTGCCAGTAGTATTGGGGGACTCAACACCGGGGAGCTGTTTTTT
D gene: .
clone size: .
V gene: TRBV19
J gene: TRBJ2-2

CDR3 protein: CASSYTGQGLDNEQFF
CDR3 DNA: TGTGCCAGCAGTTACACGGGACAGGGTTTGGACAATGAGCAGTTCTTC
D gene: TRBD1
clone size: .
V gene: TRBV6-2/TRBV6-3
J gene: TRBJ2-1

CDR3 protein: CASIPRQGEKLFF
CDR3 DNA: TGTGCCAGTATTCCCCGACAGGGGGAAAAACTGTTTTTT
D gene: TRBD1
clone size: .
V gene: TRBV19
J gene: TRBJ1-4

CDR3 protein: CASSPGGGGETQYF
CDR3 DNA: TGTGCCAGCAGCCCCGGGGGGGGCGGGGAGACCCAGTACTTC
D gene: TRBD2
clone size: .
V gene: TRBV3-1/TRBV3-2
J gene: TRBJ2-5

CDR3 protein: CASSYFEFRETQYF
CDR3 DNA: TGTGCCAGCAGTTACTTTGAGTTTCGGGAGACCCAGTACTTC
D gene: .
clone size: .
V gene: TRBV6-2/TRBV6-3
J gene: TRBJ2-5

CDR3 protein: CAIGPNGFGNTIYF
CDR3 DNA: TGTGCCATCGGGCCAAATGGCTTTGGAAACACCATATATTTT
D gene: .
clone size: .
V gene: TRBV10-3
J gene: TRBJ1-3

CDR3 protein: CAEKGTGGASGYTF
CDR3 DNA: TGTGCGGAAAAAGGAACAGGGGGCGCGAGTGGCTACACCTTC
D gene: TRBD1
clone size: .
V gene: TRBV6-5
J gene: TRBJ1-2

CDR3 protein: CATSDLTRTVGYTF
CDR3 DNA: TGTGCCACCAGTGATTTGACTCGTACCGTAGGCTACACCTTC
D gene: .
clone size: .
V gene: TRBV24-1
J gene: TRBJ1-2

CDR3 protein: CAWTREISSYNEQFF
CDR3 DNA: TGTGCCTGGACACGGGAAATTAGCTCCTACAATGAGCAGTTCTTC
D gene: .
clone size: .
V gene: TRBV30
J gene: TRBJ2-1

CDR3 protein: CASSRNLQGTDTQYF
CDR3 DNA: TGTGCCAGCAGCCGAAACCTACAGGGCACAGATACGCAGTATTTT
D gene: .
clone size: .
V gene: TRBV14
J gene: TRBJ2-3

CDR3 protein: CASSQPTTGRTEAFF
CDR3 DNA: TGCGCCAGCAGCCAACCTACGACAGGGCGGACTGAAGCTTTCTTT
D gene: TRBD1
clone size: .
V gene: TRBV4-1
J gene: TRBJ1-1

CDR3 protein: CATSDYTAQETQYF
CDR3 DNA: TGTGCCACCAGTGATTATACAGCTCAAGAGACCCAGTACTTC
D gene: .
clone size: .
V gene: TRBV24-1
J gene: TRBJ2-5

CDR3 protein: CASRDGANTEAFF
CDR3 DNA: TGTGCCAGCAGAGACGGAGCGAACACTGAAGCTTTCTTT
D gene: .
clone size: .
V gene: TRBV27
J gene: TRBJ1-1

CDR3 protein: CASSSTLDSPQHF
CDR3 DNA: TGTGCCAGCAGTTCCACTCTTGACTCGCCCCAGCATTTT
D gene: .
clone size: .
V gene: TRBV6-5
J gene: TRBJ1-5